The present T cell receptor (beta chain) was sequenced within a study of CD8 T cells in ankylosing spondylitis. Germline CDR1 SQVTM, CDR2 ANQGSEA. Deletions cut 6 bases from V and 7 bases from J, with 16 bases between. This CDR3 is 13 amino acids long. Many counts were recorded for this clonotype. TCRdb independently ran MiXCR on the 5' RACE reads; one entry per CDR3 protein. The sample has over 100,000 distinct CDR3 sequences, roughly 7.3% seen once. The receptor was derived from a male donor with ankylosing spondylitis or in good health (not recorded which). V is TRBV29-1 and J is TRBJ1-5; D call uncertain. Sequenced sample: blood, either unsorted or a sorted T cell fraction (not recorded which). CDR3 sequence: CSVARGKAQPQHF. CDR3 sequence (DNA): TGCAGCGTGGCGCGAGGAAAGGCGCAGCCCCAGCATTTT.